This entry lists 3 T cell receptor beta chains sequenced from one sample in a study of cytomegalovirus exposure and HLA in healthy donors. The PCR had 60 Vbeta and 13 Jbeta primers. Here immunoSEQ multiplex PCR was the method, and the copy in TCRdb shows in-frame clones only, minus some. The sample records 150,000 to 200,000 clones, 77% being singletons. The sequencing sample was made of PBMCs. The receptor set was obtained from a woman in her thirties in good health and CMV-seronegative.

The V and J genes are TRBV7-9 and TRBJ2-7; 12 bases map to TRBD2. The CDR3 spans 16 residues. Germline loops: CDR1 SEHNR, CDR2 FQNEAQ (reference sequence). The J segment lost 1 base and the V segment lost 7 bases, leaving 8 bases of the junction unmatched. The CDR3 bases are TGTGCCAGCAACCGAGCGCTAGCGGGAGGGTCCTACGAGCAGTACTTC. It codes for CASNRALAGGSYEQYF.

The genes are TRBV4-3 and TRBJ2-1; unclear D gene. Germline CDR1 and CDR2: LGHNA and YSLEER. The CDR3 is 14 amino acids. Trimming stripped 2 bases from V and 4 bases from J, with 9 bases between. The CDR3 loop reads CASSQLHAYNEQFF. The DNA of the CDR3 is TGCGCCAGCAGCCAATTACACGCATACAATGAGCAGTTCTTC.

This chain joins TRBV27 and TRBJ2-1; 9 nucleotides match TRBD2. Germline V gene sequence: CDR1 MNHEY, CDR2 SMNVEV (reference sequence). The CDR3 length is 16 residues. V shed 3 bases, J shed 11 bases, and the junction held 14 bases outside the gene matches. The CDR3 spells CASSLIPGGGEEQQFF. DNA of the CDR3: TGTGCCAGCAGTTTGATACCTGGCGGGGGGGAGGAGCAGCAGTTCTTC.